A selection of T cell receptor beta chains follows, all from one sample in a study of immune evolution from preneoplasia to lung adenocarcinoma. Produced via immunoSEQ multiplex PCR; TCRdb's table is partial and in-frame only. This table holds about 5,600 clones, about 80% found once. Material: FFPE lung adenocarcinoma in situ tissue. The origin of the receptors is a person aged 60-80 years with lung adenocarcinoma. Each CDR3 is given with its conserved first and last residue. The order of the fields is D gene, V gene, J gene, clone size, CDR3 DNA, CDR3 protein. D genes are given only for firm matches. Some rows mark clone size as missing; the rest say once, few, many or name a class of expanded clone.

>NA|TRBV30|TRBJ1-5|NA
TGTGCCTGGAGTACGGGTGGTTTTACTCGGGGGCAGCCCCAGCATTTT
CAWSTGGFTRGQPQHF
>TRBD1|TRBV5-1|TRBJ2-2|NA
TGCGCCAGCAGCTTGAGGACAGGGGACACCGGGGAGCTGTTTTTT
CASSLRTGDTGELFF
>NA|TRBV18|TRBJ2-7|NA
TGTGCCAGCTCACCGGACTCCTACGAGCAGTACTTC
CASSPDSYEQYF
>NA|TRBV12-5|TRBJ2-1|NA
TGTGCTAGTGGTTTCAATGAGCAGTTCTTC
CASGFNEQFF
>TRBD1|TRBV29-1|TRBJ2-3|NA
TGCAGCGTTCGACAGGGGACTAGCACAGATACGCAGTATTTT
CSVRQGTSTDTQYF
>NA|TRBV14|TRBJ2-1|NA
TGTGCCAGCAGCCCGGACTGGAGCTCCTACAATGAGCAGTTCTTC
CASSPDWSSYNEQFF
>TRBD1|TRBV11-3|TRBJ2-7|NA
TGTGCCAGCAGCCCTATAGACAGGGATACGTACGAGCAGTACTTC
CASSPIDRDTYEQYF
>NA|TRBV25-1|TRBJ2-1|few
TGTGCCAGCAGTGAATCCGACGGTACCTACAATGAGCAGTTCTTC
CASSESDGTYNEQFF
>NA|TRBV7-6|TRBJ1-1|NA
TGTGCCAGCAGCTTAACCGGGGGGGCTGAAGCTTTCTTT
CASSLTGGAEAFF
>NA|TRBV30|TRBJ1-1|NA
TGTGCCTGGAGTGCAGTGAACACTGAAGCTTTCTTT
CAWSAVNTEAFF
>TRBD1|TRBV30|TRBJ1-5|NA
TGTGCCTGGAGTGTTTCGAGGGGGCGGGTTAGTAATCAGCCCCAGCATTTT
CAWSVSRGRVSNQPQHF
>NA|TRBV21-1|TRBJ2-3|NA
TGTGCCAGCAGCTCTTCGACAGGAACCAACTTCACAGATACGCAGTATTTT
CASSSSTGTNFTDTQYF
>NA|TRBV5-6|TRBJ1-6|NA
TGTGCCAGCAGCGAGAGACAGAGCTCCTATAATTCACCCCTCCACTTT
CASSERQSSYNSPLHF
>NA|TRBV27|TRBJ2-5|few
TGTGCCAGCATCCACAGGGGAGGGGTAGAGACCCAGTACTTC
CASIHRGGVETQYF
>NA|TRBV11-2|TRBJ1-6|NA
TGTGCCAGCAGCCAGAGGGGGAATAATTCACCCCTCCACTTT
CASSQRGNNSPLHF
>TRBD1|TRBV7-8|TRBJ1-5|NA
TGTGCCAGCAGCCCGGACAGGGGGCTTCGCCAGCCCCAGCATTTT
CASSPDRGLRQPQHF
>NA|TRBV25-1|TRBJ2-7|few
TGTGCCAGCAGGACAACAGGGTGGCTTGACGAGCAGTACTTC
CASRTTGWLDEQYF
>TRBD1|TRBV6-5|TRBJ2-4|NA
TGTGCCAGCAGTTACTCGGGACAGACGCAGTACTTC
CASSYSGQTQYF
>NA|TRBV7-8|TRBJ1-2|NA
TGTGCCAGCAGCCCTGCACTAAACTATGGCTACACCTTC
CASSPALNYGYTF
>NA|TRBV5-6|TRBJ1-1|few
TGTGCCAGCAGCTCGAACACTGAAGCTTTCTTT
CASSSNTEAFF
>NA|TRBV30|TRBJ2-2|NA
TGTGCCTGGGGGGGCAGCGCCGAGGGCGGGGAGCTGTTTTTT
CAWGGSAEGGELFF
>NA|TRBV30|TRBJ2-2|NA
TGTGCCTGGAGCCGGGGCGCCGTGAACACCGGGGAGCTGTTTTTT
CAWSRGAVNTGELFF
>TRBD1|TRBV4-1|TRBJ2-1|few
TGCGCCAGCAGCGTAGAGGACAGGGAGACCTACAATGAGCAGTTCTTC
CASSVEDRETYNEQFF
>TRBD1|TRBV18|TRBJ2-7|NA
TGTGCCAGCTCACCTCCGGACAGGGGGTTGGACGAGCAGTACTTC
CASSPPDRGLDEQYF
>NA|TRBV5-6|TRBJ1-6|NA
TGTGCCAGCAGCTTGCGGGGGCTCGGCTCCTATAATTCACCCCTCCACTTT
CASSLRGLGSYNSPLHF
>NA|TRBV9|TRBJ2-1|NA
TGTGCCAGCAGCGTAGGAATGGGGGCGTCCTACAATGAGCAGTTCTTC
CASSVGMGASYNEQFF
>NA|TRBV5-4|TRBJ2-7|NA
TGTGCCAGCAGCTTGGACAGGTACGAGCAGTACTTC
CASSLDRYEQYF
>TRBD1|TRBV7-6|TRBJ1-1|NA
TGTGCCAGCAGCTTGACAGGGCAGAACACTGAAGCTTTCTTT
CASSLTGQNTEAFF
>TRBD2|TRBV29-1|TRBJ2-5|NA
TGCAGCGTCCCCAGCTTTGAACTAGCGGGGGAGCAAGAGACCCAGTACTTC
CSVPSFELAGEQETQYF
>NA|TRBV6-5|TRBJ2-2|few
TGTGCCAGCAGTTACGTCAGGGCGAACACCGGGGAGCTGTTTTTT
CASSYVRANTGELFF
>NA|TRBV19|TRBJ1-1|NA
TGTGCCAGTAGTAGCAGGACTGCCGCTGAAGCTTTCTTT
CASSSRTAAEAFF
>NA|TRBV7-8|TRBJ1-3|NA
TGTGCCAGCAGCTTAGGCGTGAGCTCTGGAAACACCATATATTTT
CASSLGVSSGNTIYF
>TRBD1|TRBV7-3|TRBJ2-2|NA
TGTGCCAGCAGCCGGGACAGGGGTGGCGGGGAGCTGTTTTTT
CASSRDRGGGELFF
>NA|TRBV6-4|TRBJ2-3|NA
TGTGCCAGCAGTGCCCGGACAGTTAACACAGATACGCAGTATTTT
CASSARTVNTDTQYF
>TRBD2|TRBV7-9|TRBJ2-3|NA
TGTGCCAGCAGTTCGCCCGGGGGGGGGTTTAGCACAGATACGCAGTATTTT
CASSSPGGGFSTDTQYF
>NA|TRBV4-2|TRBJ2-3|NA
TGTGCCAGCAGCCAAGACGGCGGCGGCATCTCTAGCACAGATACGCAGTATTTT
CASSQDGGGISSTDTQYF
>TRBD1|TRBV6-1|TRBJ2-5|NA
TGTGCCAGCAGATACAGGGGGACAGAGACCCAGTACTTC
CASRYRGTETQYF
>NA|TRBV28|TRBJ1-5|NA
TGTGCCAGCAGTTCAGGAGGAGGGGGCAATCAGCCCCAGCATTTT
CASSSGGGGNQPQHF
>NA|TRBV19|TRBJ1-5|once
TGTGCCAGTAGCTTAGCCGGGGCGGGGAATCAGCCCCAGCATTTT
CASSLAGAGNQPQHF
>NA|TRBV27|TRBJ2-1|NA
TGTGCCAGCAGTTTATCCGGGGGCACGGGAAATGAGCAGTTCTTC
CASSLSGGTGNEQFF
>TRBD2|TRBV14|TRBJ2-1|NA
TGTGCCAGCAGCCAAGGCTGGCCGGGACTAGCCTACAATGAGCAGTTCTTC
CASSQGWPGLAYNEQFF
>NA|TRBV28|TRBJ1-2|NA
TGTGCCAGCAGTTCCAACTATGGCTACACCTTC
CASSSNYGYTF
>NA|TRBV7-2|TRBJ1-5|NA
TGTGCCAGCAGCTTCGGCCAGGGAAGTCAGCCCCAGCATTTT
CASSFGQGSQPQHF
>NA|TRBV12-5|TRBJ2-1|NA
TGTGCTAGTGGTTTAGCTACAGGCATTAATGAGCAGTTCTTC
CASGLATGINEQFF
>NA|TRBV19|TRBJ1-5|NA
TGTGCCAGTAGCCCCGGGACTGAAGATCAGCCCCAGCATTTT
CASSPGTEDQPQHF
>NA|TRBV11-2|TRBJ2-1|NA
TGTGCCAGCAGCTTAGGGTGGGACACATACTACAATGAGCAGTTCTTC
CASSLGWDTYYNEQFF
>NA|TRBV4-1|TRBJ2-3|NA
TGCGCCAGCAGCCCACGCAAGGATACGCAGTATTTT
CASSPRKDTQYF
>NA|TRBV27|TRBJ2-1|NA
TGTGCCAGCAGGACTTGGGGGGCGGGGAATGAGCAGTTCTTC
CASRTWGAGNEQFF
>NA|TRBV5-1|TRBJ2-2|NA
TGCGCCAGCAGCTTGGACACAAACACCGGGGAGCTGTTTTTT
CASSLDTNTGELFF
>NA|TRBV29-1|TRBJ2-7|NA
TGCAGCGTTGCTGTTGGGGGCCAGCAGTACTTC
CSVAVGGQQYF